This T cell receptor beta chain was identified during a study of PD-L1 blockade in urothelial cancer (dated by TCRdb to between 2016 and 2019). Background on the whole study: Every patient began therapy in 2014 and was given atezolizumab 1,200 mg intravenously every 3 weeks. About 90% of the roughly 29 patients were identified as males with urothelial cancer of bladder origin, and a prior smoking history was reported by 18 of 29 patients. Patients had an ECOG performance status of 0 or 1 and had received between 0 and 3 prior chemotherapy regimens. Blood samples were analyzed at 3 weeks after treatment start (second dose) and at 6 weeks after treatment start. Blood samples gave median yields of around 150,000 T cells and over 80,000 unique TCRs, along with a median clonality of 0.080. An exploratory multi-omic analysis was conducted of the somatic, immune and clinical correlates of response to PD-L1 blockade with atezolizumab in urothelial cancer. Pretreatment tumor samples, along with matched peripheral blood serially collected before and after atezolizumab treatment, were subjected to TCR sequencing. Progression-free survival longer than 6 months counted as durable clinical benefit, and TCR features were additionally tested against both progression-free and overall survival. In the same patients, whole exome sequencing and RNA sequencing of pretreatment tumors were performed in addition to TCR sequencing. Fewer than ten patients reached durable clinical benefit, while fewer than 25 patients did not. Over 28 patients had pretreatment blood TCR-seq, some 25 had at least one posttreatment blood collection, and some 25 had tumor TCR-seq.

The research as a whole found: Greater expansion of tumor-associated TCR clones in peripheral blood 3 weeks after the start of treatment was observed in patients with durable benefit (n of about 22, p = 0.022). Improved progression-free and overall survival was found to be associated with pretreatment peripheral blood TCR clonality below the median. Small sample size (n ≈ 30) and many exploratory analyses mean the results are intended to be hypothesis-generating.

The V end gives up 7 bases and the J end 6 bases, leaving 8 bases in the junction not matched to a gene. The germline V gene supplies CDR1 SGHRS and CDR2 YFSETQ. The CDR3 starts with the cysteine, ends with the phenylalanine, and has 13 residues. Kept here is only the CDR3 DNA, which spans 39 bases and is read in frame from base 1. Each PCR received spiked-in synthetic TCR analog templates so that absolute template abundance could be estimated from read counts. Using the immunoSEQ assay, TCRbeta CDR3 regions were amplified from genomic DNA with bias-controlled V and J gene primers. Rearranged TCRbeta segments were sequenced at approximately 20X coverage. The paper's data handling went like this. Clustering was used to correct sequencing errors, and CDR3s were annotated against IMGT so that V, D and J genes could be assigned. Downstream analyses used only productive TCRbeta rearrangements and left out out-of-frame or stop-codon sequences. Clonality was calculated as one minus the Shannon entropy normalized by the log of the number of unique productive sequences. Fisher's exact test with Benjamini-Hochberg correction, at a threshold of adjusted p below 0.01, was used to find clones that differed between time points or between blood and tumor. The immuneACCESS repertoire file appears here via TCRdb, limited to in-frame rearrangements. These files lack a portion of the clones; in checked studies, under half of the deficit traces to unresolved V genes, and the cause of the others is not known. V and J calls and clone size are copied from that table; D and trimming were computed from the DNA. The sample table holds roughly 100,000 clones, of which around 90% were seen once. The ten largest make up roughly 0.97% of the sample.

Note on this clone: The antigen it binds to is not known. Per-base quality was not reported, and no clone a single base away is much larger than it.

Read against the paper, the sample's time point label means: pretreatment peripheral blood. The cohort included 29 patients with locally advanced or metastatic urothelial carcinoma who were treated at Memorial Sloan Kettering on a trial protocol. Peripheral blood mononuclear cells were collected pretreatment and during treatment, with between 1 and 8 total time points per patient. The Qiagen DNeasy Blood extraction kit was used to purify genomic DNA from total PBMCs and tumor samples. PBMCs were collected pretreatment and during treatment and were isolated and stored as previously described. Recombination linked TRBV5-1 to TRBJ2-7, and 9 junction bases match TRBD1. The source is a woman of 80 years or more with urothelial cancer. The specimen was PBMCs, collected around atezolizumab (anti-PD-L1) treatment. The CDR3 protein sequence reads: CASGGQGIGEQYF. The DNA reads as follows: TGCGCCAGCGGCGGACAGGGGATCGGCGAGCAGTACTTC.